A single TCR beta chain is shown here with its context. This specimen comes from a study of T cell changes during pregnancy in multiple sclerosis. Sequencing was performed with immunoSEQ multiplex PCR; in TCRdb, only in-frame clones are kept and a portion is missing. The sample shows around 60,000 clones, approximately 94% of them seen only once. CDR3 size: 14 residues. CDR1 is PRHDT, CDR2 FYEKMQ, per germline (reference sequence). V was clipped by 5 bases and J by 4 bases, with 12 bases between them. This rearrangement joins TRBV13 to TRBJ2-1, with D maybe TRBD1 (5 bases). Sample: CD8+ T cells from peripheral blood mononuclear cells, taken in the third trimester of pregnancy. The clonotype comes from a female donor with multiple sclerosis, enrolled in a pregnancy study. In DNA form, the CDR3 reads TGTGCCAGCAGCCCCCCCGGACATTACAATGAGCAGTTCTTC. Translation gives CASSPPGHYNEQFF.